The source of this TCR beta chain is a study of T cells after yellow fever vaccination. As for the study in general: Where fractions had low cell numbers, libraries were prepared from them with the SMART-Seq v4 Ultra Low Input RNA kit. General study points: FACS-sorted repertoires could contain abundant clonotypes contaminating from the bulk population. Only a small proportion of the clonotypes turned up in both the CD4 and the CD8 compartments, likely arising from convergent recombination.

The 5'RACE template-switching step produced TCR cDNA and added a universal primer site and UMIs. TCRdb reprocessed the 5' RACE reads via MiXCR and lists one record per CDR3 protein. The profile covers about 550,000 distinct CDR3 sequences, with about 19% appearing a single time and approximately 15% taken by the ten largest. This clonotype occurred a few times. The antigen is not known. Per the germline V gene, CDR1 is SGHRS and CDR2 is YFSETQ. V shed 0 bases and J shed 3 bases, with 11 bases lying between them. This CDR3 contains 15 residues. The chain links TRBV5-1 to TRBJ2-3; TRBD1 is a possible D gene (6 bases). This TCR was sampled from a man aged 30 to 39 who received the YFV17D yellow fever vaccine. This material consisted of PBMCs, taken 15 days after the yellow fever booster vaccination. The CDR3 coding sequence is TGCGCCAGCAGCTTGGAGCCAGGGGCGACAGATACGCAGTATTTT. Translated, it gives CASSLEPGATDTQYF. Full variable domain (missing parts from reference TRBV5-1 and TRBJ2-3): KAGVTQTPRYLIKTRGQQVTLSCSPISGHRSVSWYQQTPGQGLQFLFEYFSETQRNKGNFPGRFSGRQFSNSRSEMNVSTLELGDSALYLCASSLEPGATDTQYFGPGTRLTVL.